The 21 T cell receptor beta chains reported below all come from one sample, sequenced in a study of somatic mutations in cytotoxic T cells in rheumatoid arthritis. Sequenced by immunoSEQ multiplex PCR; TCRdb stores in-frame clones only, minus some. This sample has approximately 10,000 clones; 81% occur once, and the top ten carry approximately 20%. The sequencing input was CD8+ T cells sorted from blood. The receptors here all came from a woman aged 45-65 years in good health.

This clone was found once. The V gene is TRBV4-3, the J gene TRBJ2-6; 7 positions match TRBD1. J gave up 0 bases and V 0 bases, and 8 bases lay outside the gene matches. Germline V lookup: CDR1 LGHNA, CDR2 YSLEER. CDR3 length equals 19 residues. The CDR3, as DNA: TGCGCCAGCAGCCAAGATCGGGACAGTGGGAGCTCTGGGGCCAACGTCCTGACTTTC. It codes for CASSQDRDSGSSGANVLTF.

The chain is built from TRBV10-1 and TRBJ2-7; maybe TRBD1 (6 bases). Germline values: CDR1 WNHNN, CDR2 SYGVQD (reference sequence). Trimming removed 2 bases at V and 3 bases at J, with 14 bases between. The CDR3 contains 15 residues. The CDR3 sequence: CASSELQGVNYEQYF. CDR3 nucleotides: TGCGCCAGCAGTGAGCTACAGGGAGTTAACTACGAGCAGTACTTC.

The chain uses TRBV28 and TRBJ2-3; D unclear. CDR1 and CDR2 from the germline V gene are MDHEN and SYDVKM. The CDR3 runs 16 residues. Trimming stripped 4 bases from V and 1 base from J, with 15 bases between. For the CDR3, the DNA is TGTGCCAGCAGTTCGCTATTGGAAGGAGGCACAGATACGCAGTATTTT. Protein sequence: CASSSLLEGGTDTQYF.

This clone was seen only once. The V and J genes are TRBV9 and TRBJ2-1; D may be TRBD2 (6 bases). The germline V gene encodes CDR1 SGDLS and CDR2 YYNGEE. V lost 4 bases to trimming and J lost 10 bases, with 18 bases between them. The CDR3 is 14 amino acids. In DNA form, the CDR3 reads TGTGCCAGCAGCTTAGTCGGGGCCGGGAGAGAGCAGTTCTTC. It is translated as CASSLVGAGREQFF.

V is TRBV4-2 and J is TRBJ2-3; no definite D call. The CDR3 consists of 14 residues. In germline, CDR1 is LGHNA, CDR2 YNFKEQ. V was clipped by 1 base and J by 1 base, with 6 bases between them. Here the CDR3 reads CASSQGAGTDTQYF. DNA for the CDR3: TGTGCCAGCAGCCAAGGGGCCGGCACAGATACGCAGTATTTT.

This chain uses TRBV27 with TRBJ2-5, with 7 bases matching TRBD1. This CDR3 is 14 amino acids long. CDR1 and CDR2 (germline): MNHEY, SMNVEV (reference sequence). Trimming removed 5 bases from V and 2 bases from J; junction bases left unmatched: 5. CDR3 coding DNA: TGTGCCAGCAGTCCAGGGACAGCTCAAGAGACCCAGTACTTC. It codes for CASSPGTAQETQYF.

The CDR3 spells CSVVPGTSGRDEQFF. CDR3 bases: TGCAGCGTTGTCCCCGGGACTAGCGGGCGCGATGAGCAGTTCTTC. This chain joins TRBV29-1 and TRBJ2-1; TRBD2 matches at 12 bases. The CDR3 is 15 amino acids. V lost 4 bases, J lost 8 bases, and 9 bases stayed unmatched. Per the germline V gene, CDR1 is SQVTM and CDR2 is ANQGSEA.

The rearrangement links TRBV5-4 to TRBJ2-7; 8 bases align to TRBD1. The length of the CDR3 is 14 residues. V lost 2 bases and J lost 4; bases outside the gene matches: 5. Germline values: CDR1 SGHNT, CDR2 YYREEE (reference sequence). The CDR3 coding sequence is TGTGCCAGCAGCTTCGGCAGGGGGCCTTACGAGCAGTACTTC. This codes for CASSFGRGPYEQYF.

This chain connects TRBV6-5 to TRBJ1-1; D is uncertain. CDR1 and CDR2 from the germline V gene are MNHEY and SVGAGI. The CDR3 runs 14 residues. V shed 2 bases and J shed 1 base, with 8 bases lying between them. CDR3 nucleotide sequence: TGTGCCAGCAGTTACCACCCGGGGAACACTGAAGCTTTCTTT. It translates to CASSYHPGNTEAFF.

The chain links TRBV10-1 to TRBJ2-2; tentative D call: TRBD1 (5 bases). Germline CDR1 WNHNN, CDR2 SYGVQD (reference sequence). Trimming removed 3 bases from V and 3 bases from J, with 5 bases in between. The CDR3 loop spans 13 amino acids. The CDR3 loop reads CASSDRDTGELFF. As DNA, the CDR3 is TGCGCCAGCAGTGACAGGGACACCGGGGAGCTGTTTTTT.

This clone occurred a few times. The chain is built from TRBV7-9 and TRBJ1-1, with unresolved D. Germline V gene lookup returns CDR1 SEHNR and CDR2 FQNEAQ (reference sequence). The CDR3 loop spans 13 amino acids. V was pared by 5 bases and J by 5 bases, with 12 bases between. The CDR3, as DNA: TGTGCCAGCAGCGGCCCAGCGGGGACTGAAGCTTTCTTT. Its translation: CASSGPAGTEAFF.

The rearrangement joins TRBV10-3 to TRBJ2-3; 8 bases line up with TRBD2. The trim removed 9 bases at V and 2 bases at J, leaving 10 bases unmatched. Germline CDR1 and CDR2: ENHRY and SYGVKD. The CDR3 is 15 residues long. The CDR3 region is CAIATSGDSTDTQYF. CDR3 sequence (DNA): TGTGCCATAGCTACTAGCGGAGATTCCACAGATACGCAGTATTTT.

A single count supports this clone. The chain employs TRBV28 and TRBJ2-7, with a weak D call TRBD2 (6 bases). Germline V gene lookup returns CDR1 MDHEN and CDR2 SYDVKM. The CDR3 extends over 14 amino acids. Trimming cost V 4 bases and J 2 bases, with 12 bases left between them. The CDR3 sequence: CASSSGTPPYEQYF. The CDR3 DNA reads TGTGCCAGCAGTTCCGGGACTCCTCCCTACGAGCAGTACTTC.

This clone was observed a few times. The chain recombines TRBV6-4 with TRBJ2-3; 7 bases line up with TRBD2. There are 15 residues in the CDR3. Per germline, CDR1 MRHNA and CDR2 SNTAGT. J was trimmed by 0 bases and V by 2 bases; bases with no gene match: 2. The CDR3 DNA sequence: TGTGCCAGCAGTGACGGGCGGGGGAGCACAGATACGCAGTATTTT. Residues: CASSDGRGSTDTQYF.

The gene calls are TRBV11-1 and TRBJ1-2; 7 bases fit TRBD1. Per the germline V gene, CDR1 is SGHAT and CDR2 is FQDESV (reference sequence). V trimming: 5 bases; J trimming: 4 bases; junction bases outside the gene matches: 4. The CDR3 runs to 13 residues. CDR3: CASSPGQSYGYTF. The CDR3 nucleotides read TGTGCCAGCAGCCCGGGACAGTCCTATGGCTACACCTTC.

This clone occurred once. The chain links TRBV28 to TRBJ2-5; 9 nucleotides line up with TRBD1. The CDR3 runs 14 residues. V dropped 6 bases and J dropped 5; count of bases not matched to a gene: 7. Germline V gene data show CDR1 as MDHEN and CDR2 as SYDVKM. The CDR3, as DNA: TGTGCCAGCAGCGGGACCGGACAGGGGGAGACCCAGTACTTC. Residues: CASSGTGQGETQYF.

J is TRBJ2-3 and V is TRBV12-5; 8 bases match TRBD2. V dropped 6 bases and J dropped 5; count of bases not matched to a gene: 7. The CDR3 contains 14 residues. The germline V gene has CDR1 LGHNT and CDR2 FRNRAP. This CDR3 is CASGREGAGDTQYF. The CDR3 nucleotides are TGTGCTAGTGGCCGGGAGGGTGCGGGAGATACGCAGTATTTT.

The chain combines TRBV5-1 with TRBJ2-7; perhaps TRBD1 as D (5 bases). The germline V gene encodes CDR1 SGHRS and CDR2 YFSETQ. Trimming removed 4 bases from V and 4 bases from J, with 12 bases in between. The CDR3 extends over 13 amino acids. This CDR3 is CASSPSGFYEQYF. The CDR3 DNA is TGCGCCAGCAGCCCCTCAGGGTTTTACGAGCAGTACTTC.

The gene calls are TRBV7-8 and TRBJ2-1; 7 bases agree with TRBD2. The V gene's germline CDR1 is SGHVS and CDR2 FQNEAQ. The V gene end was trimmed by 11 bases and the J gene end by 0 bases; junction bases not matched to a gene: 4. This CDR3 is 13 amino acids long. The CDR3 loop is CAAGESSYNEQFF. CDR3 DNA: TGTGCCGCGGGAGAGAGCTCCTACAATGAGCAGTTCTTC.

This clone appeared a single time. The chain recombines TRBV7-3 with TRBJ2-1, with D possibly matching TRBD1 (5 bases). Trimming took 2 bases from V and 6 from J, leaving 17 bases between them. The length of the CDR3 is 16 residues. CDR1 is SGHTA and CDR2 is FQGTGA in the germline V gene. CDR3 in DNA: TGTGCCAGCAGCTTACCTAGGGGTGAAGGGTCCAATGAGCAGTTCTTC. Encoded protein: CASSLPRGEGSNEQFF.

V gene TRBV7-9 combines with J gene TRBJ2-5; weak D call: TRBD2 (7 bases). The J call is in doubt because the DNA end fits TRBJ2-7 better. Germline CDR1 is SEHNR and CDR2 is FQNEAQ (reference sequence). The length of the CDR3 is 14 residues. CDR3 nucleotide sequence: TGTGCCAGCAGCCAAGGGGGAGCGGGGTACGAGCAGTACTTC. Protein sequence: CASSQGGAGYEQYF.